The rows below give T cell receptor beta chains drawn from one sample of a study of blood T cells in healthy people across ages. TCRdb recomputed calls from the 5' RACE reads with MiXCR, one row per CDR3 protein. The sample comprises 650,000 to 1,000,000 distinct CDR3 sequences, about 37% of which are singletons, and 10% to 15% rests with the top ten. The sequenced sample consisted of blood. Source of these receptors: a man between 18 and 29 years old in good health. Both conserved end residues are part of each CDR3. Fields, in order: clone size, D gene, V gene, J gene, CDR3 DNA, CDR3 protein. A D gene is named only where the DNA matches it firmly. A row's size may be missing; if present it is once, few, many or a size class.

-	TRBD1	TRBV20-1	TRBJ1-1	TGCAGTGCTAGAGATCCTGGACAGGGGCGCGGTATAGCTTTCTTT	CSARDPGQGRGIAFF
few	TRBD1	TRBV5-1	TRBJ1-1	TGCGCCAGCAGACGGTTAGAGGACAGGGATGCAATGAGGGCTTTCTTT	CASRRLEDRDAMRAFF
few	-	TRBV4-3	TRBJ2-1	TGCGCCAGCAGCCAAGATCTAGGAAACAATGAGCAGTTCTTC	CASSQDLGNNEQFF
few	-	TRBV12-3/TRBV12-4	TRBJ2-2	TGTGCCAGTAGAGGCAGGGAAACCGGGGAGCTGTTTTTT	CASRGRETGELFF
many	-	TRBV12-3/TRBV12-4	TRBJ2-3	TGTGCCAGCAGTTTGGGTCCGGGGGGCAGCGTGTTCACAGATACGCAGTATTTT	CASSLGPGGSVFTDTQYF
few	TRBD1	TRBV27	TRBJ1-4	TGTGCCAGCAGTCTAACCGGGACAGGGGGCGAAAAACTGTTTTTT	CASSLTGTGGEKLFF
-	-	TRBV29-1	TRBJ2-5	TGCAGCGTTGAGGGGGCTCTGGAGACCCAGTACTTC	CSVEGALETQYF
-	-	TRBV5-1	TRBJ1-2	TGCGCCAGCAGCTTTGTAATGGACTATGGCTACACCTTC	CASSFVMDYGYTF
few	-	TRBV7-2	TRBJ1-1	TGTGCCAGCAGCCCGAGGAAGGGGGTAAACACTGAAGCTTTCTTT	CASSPRKGVNTEAFF
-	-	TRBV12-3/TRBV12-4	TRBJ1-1	TGTGCCAGCAGTTTAGCGGAGGGGAATGAAGTTTTCTTT	CASSLAEGNEVFF
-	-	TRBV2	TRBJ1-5	TGTGCCAGCAGTGAAGGCGGGCAGGTACTTAGCAATCAGCCCCAGCATTTT	CASSEGGQVLSNQPQHF